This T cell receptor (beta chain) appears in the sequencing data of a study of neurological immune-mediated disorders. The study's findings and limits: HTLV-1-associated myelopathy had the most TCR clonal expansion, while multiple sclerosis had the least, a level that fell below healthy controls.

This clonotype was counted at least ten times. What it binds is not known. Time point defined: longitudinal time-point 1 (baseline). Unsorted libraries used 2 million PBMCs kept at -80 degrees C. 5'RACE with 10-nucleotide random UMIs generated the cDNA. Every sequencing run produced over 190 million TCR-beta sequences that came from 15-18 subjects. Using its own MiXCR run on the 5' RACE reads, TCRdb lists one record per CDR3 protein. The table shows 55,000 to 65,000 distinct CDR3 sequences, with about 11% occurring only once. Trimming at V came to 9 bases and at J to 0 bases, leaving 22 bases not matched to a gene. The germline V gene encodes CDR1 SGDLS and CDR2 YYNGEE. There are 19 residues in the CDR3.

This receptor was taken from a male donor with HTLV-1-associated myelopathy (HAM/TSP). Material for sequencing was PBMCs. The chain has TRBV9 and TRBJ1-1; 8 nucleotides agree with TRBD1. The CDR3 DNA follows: TGTGCCAACAGTCTAGGGGCCGGCCAGGGGGCCAAGGTGAACACTGAAGCTTTCTTT. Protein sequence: CANSLGAGQGAKVNTEAFF.